This T cell receptor beta chain comes out of a study of T cell repertoires in cytomegalovirus infection. Study as a whole: Evidence of both CMV infection and a matching HLA type came from public TCR beta signatures. Findings of the study overall: The study identified carriers of CMV plus the relevant HLA from cumulative public TCR beta family frequency. The study found HLA-C-restricted CMV-specific TCR beta clonotypes dominating the ex vivo response.

TCRdb re-called the reads through MiXCR, storing one row per CDR3 protein. The table has roughly 320,000 distinct CDR3 sequences, roughly a tenth seen once. This CDR3 spans 14 amino acids. From germline, CDR1 is MNHEY and CDR2 SVGEGT. V lost 5 bases and J 10 bases, leaving 18 bases between the germline ends. This clonotype was seen at least ten times. Its antigen is still unknown. The clonotype comes from a human donor in good health (CMV status not recorded). Some clones in this sample may be carry-over from other donors' samples. Specimen: PBMCs. The V gene is TRBV6-2 or TRBV6-3, the J gene TRBJ2-1; no firm D call. CDR3 DNA: TGTGCCAGCAGTCCTTCCCTGACAAGACTGGAGCAGTTCTTC. Translated: CASSPSLTRLEQFF.